This entry lists 10 T cell receptor beta chains sequenced from one sample in a study of blood T cell repertoires in COVID-19. Measured with immunoSEQ multiplex PCR; TCRdb has only the in-frame clones, and not every one. The table records 55,000 to 65,000 clones, 80% to 90% of them present only once. The sequenced sample was peripheral blood. These receptor sequences come from a man aged 55 to 70 with active or convalescent COVID-19.

There are a few counts of this clone. The chain has TRBV5-1 and TRBJ2-2, with 7 bases aligning to TRBD2. Germline V gives CDR1 SGHRS, CDR2 YFSETQ. This CDR3 is 18 amino acids long. The V gene end was trimmed by 3 bases and the J gene end by 7 bases; junction bases not matched to a gene: 18. The CDR3: CASSSTPLRGREDGELFF. Here the CDR3 DNA reads TGCGCCAGCAGCTCGACCCCTCTGAGAGGGAGGGAGGACGGGGAGCTGTTTTTT. Full variable domain (remainder filled in from reference TRBV5-1 and TRBJ2-2): KAGVTQTPRYLIKTRGQQVTLSCSPISGHRSVSWYQQTPGQGLQFLFEYFSETQRNKGNFPGRFSGRQFSNSRSEMNVSTLELGDSALYLCASSSTPLRGREDGELFFGEGSRLTVL.

J is TRBJ1-1 and V is TRBV2; D gene ambiguous. The CDR3 spans 14 residues. Germline CDR1 reads SNHLY; CDR2 reads FYNNEI. Trimming cost V 3 bases and J 0 bases, with 8 bases left between them. In DNA, the CDR3 is TGTGCCAGCAGTGATGCGGCGGTGAACACTGAAGCTTTCTTT. Amino acid sequence: CASSDAAVNTEAFF.

CDR3 DNA: TGCGCCAGCAGCTTGTGGTCTAGCGGGGGCTATGAGCAGTTCTTC. It yields the protein CASSLWSSGGYEQFF. This rearrangement joins TRBV5-1 to TRBJ2-1; 10 bases map to TRBD2. CDR3 length: 15 residues. With 1 base clipped from V and 8 bases from J, the junction kept 6 bases outside the gene matches. The germline CDR1 and CDR2 sequences are SGHRS and YFSETQ.

The chain uses TRBV20-1 and TRBJ1-5; 8 bases line up with TRBD1. The germline CDR1 and CDR2 sequences are DFQATT and SNEGSKA (reference sequence). CDR3 size: 14 residues. J was trimmed by 6 bases and V by 3 bases; bases with no gene match: 7. CDR3 DNA sequence: TGCAGTGCTAGTTTGGACAGGGTGGGTCAGCCCCAGCATTTT. This encodes CSASLDRVGQPQHF.

This chain joins TRBV6-5 and TRBJ2-3; 9 bases line up with TRBD1. Germline CDR1 is MNHEY and CDR2 is SVGAGI. The CDR3 runs 14 residues. V was clipped by 6 bases and J by 2 bases; unmatched bases: 3. The CDR3: CASSRDRATDTQYF. The CDR3 nucleotides are TGTGCCAGCAGCCGGGACAGGGCCACAGATACGCAGTATTTT.

The chain joins TRBV7-9 to TRBJ2-1; 8 nucleotides line up with TRBD1. The J segment lost 6 bases and the V segment lost 6 bases, leaving 7 bases of the junction unmatched. This CDR3 region has 14 residues. Germline assignment: CDR1 SEHNR and CDR2 FQNEAQ (reference sequence). The DNA for the CDR3 is TGTGCCAGCAGTACCACAGGGGGACTCAATGAGCAGTTCTTC. Residues: CASSTTGGLNEQFF.

The V call is TRBV11-2, the J call TRBJ2-5, with 9 nucleotides matching TRBD2. CDR3 length equals 15 residues. Per germline, CDR1 SGHAT and CDR2 FQNNGV. V dropped 5 bases and J dropped 2; count of bases not matched to a gene: 6. CDR3 in amino acids: CASSPISGRQETQYF. CDR3 DNA sequence: TGTGCCAGCAGCCCTATTAGCGGGAGACAAGAGACCCAGTACTTC.

The V gene is TRBV27, the J gene TRBJ2-6, with 11 bases identical to TRBD2. In germline, CDR1 is MNHEY, CDR2 SMNVEV (reference sequence). CDR3 length equals 18 residues. The V gene end was trimmed by 3 bases and the J gene end by 3 bases; junction bases not matched to a gene: 7. This CDR3 reads CASSFVLAGGSGANVLTF. The CDR3 DNA sequence: TGTGCCAGCAGTTTTGTCCTAGCGGGAGGTAGTGGGGCCAACGTCCTGACTTTC.

The J gene is TRBJ2-7, the V gene TRBV5-1, with 7 bases matching TRBD1. The germline V gene encodes CDR1 SGHRS and CDR2 YFSETQ. The V gene end was trimmed by 5 bases and the J gene end by 6 bases; junction bases not matched to a gene: 11. The CDR3 totals 14 residues. CDR3 sequence: CASRKGAPGAEQYF. In DNA form, the CDR3 reads TGCGCCAGCAGGAAGGGGGCCCCCGGGGCCGAGCAGTACTTC.

This rearrangement joins TRBV6-4 to TRBJ1-3; D unresolved. The germline gives CDR1 MRHNA, CDR2 SNTAGT. The CDR3 has 15 residues. Trimming took off 0 bases at V and 0 bases at J, with 6 bases between the two ends. CDR3 amino acids: CASSDSRLSGNTIYF. The CDR3 DNA is TGTGCCAGCAGTGACTCGAGGCTCTCTGGAAACACCATATATTTT.